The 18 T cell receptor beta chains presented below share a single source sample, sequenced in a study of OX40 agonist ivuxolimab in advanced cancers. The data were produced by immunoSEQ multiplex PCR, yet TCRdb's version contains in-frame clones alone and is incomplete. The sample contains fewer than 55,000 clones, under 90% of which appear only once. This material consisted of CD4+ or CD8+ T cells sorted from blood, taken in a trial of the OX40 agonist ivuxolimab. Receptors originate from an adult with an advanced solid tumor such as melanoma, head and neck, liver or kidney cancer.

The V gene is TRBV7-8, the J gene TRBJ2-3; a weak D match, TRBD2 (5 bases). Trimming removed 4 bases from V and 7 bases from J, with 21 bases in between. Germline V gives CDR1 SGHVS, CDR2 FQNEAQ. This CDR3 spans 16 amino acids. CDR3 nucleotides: TGTGCCAGCAGCTCCCCTCGGAGGTTTGGTCCGAATACGCAGTATTTT. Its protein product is CASSSPRRFGPNTQYF.

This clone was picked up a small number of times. The CDR3 nucleotides read TGTGCCAGCAGTCCTGGGGGCGGCTTGCTGAGCTCCTACAATGAGCAGTTCTTC. Protein sequence: CASSPGGGLLSSYNEQFF. The chain recombines TRBV5-4 with TRBJ2-1, with D tentatively TRBD1 (6 bases). The CDR3 has 18 residues. Germline CDR1 and CDR2: SGHNT and YYREEE (reference sequence). Between the trimmed V and J ends, which lost 5 bases and 0 bases, there was a span of 21 bases.

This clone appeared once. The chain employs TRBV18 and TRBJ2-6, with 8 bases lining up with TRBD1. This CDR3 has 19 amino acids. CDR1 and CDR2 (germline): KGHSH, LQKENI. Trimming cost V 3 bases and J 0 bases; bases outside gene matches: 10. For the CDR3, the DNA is TGTGCCAGCTCACCTGCGAGGACAGGGACGAGCTCTGGGGCCAACGTCCTGACTTTC. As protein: CASSPARTGTSSGANVLTF.

CDR3 sequence (DNA): TGTGCCAGCAGTTTGGGACACCTCTCCTACGAGCAGTACTTC. Its translation: CASSLGHLSYEQYF. This chain links TRBV6-5 with TRBJ2-7, with a weak D call TRBD1 (6 bases). CDR1 MNHEY and CDR2 SVGAGI come from the germline V gene. Trimming removed 4 bases at V and 0 bases at J, with 10 bases between. This CDR3 has 14 amino acids.

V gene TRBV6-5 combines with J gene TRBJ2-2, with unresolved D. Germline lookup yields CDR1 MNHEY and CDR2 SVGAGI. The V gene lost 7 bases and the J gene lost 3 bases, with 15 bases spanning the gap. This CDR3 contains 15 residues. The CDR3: CASTSWDSYTGELFF. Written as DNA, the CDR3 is TGTGCCAGCACCTCATGGGATTCTTACACCGGGGAGCTGTTTTTT.

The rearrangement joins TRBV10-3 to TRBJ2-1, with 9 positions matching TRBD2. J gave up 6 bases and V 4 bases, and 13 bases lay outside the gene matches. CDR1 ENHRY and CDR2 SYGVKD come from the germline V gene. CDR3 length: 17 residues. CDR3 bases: TGTGCCATCAGTGGGACTAGCGAGAATTCTATTGGCAATGAGCAGTTCTTC. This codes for CAISGTSENSIGNEQFF.

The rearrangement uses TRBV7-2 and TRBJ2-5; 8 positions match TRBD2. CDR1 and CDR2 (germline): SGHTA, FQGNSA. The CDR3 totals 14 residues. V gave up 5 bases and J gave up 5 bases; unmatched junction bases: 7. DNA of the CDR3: TGTGCCAGCAGCCGACGCGGGAGGATCGAGACCCAGTACTTC. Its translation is CASSRRGRIETQYF. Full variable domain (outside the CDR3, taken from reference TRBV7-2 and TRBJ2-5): GAGVSQSPSNKVTEKGKDVELRCDPISGHTALYWYRQSLGQGLEFLIYFQGNSAPDKSGLPSDRFSAERTGGSVSTLTIQRTQQEDSAVYLCASSRRGRIETQYFGPGTRLLVL.

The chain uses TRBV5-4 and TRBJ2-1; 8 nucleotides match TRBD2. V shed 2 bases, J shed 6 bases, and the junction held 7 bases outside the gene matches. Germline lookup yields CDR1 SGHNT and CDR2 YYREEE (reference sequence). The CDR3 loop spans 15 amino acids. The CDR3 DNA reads TGTGCCAGCAGCTTAAGCGGGAGAGCCATCAATGAGCAGTTCTTC. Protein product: CASSLSGRAINEQFF.

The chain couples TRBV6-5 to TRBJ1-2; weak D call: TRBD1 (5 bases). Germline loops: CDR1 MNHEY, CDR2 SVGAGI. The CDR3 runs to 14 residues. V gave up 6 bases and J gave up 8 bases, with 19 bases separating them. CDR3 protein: CASSQGDFLHGYTF. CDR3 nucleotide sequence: TGTGCCAGCAGCCAGGGAGACTTTTTACACGGCTACACCTTC.

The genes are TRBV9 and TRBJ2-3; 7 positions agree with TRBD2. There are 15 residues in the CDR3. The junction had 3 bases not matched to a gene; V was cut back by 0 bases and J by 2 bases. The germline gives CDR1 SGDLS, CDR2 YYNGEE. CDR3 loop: CASSVAGGHTDTQYF. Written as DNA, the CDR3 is TGTGCCAGCAGCGTAGCGGGAGGCCACACAGATACGCAGTATTTT.

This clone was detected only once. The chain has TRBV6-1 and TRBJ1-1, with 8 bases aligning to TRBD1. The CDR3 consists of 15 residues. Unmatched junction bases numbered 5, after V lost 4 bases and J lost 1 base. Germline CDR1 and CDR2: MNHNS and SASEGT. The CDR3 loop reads CASSVQTGENTEAFF. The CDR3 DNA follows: TGTGCCAGCAGTGTCCAGACAGGGGAGAACACTGAAGCTTTCTTT.

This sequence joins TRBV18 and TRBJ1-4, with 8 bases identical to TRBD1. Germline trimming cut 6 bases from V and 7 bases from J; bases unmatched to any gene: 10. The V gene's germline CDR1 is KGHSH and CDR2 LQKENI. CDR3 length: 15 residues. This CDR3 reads CASSWQGARLEKLFF. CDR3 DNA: TGTGCCAGCTCTTGGCAGGGGGCGCGCCTTGAAAAACTGTTTTTT.

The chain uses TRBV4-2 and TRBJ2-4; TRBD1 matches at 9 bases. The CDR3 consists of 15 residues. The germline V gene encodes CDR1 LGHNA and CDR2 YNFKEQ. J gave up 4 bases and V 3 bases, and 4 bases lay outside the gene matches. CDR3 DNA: TGTGCCAGCAGCCAGGGGACAGGGACGAAAAACATTCAGTACTTC. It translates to CASSQGTGTKNIQYF.

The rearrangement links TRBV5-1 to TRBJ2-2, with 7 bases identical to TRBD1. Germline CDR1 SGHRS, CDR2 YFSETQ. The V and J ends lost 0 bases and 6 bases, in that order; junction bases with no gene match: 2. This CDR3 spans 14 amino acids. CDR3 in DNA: TGCGCCAGCAGCTTGGCCGGGACAGCCGGGGAGCTGTTTTTT. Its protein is CASSLAGTAGELFF.

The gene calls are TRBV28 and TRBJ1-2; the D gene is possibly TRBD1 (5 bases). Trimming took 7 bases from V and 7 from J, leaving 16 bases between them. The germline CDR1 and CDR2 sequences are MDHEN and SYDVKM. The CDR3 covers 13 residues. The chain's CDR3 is CASTADTLGGYTF. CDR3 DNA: TGTGCCAGCACCGCGGACACCTTGGGTGGCTACACCTTC.

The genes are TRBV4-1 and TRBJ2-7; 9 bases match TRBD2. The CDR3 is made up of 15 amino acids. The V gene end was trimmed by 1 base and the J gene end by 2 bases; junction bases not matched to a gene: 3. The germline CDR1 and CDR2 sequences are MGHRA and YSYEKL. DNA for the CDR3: TGCGCCAGCAGCCAAGGTGTAGCGGGAGCCTACGAGCAGTACTTC. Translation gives CASSQGVAGAYEQYF.

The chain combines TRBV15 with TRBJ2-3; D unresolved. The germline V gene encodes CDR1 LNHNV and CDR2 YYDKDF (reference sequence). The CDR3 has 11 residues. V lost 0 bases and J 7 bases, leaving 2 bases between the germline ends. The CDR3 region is CATSRENTQYF. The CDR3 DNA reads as TGTGCCACCAGCAGAGAAAATACGCAGTATTTT. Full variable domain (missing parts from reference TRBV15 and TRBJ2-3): DAMVIQNPRYQVTQFGKPVTLSCSQTLNHNVMYWYQQKSSQAPKLLFHYYDKDFNNEADTPDNFQSRRPNTSFCFLDIRSPGLGDTAMYLCATSRENTQYFGPGTRLTVL.

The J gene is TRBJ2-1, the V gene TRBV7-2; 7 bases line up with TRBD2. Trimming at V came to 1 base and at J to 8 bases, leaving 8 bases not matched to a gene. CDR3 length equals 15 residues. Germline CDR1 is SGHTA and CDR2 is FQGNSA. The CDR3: CASSLEGYREDEQFF. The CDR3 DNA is TGTGCCAGCAGCTTAGAGGGATACCGGGAGGATGAGCAGTTCTTC.